This TCR beta chain was identified during a study of blood T cell repertoires in COVID-19. Whole-study context: Some COVID-19 samples were acute and others convalescent; all came from the United States, Italy and Spain. PBMCs, B-cell-depleted T cells, or T cells provided the cDNA or gDNA that made up the material.

In the original processing: Nucleated cell number was recorded as an estimate derived from reference gene primer amplification. Clones were read by immunoSEQ multiplex PCR, and TCRdb kept only the in-frame ones, dropping some. V, J and clone size reflect that table, while D and trimming were determined from the DNA. Of under 200,000 clones listed, 80% were seen once; the top ten hold about 7%. Only one count was recorded for this clone. The germline gives CDR1 SNHLY, CDR2 FYNNEI. The CDR3 covers 14 residues. The ends were cut back, 5 bases at V and 3 bases at J, with 13 bases in the middle. This clonotype was sampled from a man in his 60s with acute or convalescent COVID-19. Sequencing was done on a sample of peripheral blood. The genes are TRBV2 and TRBJ1-2; D unresolved. The CDR3 spells CASSILSTDYGYTF. For the CDR3, the DNA is TGTGCCAGCAGTATCTTGAGCACAGACTATGGCTACACCTTC.